This T cell receptor (beta chain) was found in a study of Graves' ophthalmopathy and Graves' hyperthyroidism (dated by TCRdb to 2016 to 2019). In terms of the full investigation: Peripheral blood was collected at initial diagnosis, before any treatment. The study used signatures of the TCR beta repertoire to tell Graves' ophthalmopathy apart from Graves' hyperthyroidism and to predict which patients would progress to ophthalmopathy. In total, around 140 blood samples were TCR-sequenced: 40 to 45 ophthalmopathy, under 85 hyperthyroidism and some 17 hyperthyroidism-to-ophthalmopathy patients. To explore V-J signatures that separate ophthalmopathy from hyperthyroidism, a discovery set of fewer than 110 patients was enrolled, consisting of roughly 45 with ophthalmopathy and some 59 with stable hyperthyroidism. For independent validation, a separate cohort was made up of 18 hyperthyroidism patients plus 17 patients who later progressed from hyperthyroidism to ophthalmopathy. In roughly 6 hyperthyroidism patients, T-cell repertoires of thyroid tissue and blood were compared. Once sampling was done, hyperthyroidism patients were given methimazole at a starting dose of 30 mg daily, while ophthalmopathy patients were given high-dose intravenous methylprednisolone. The approximately 100 discovery patients were randomly split 7:3 into training and test sets. General findings and caveats noted by the study authors: No statistical method was used to set the sample size in advance, and the investigators knew which group each participant was assigned to. Most of the expanded thyroid clonotypes with a frequency above 0.001 were also detected in blood, and it was suggested that the thyroid immune response may be reflected by blood repertoires. In validation, the model predicted ophthalmopathy progression with about 71% sensitivity and roughly 72% specificity; some 13 predicted patients were CT-confirmed with GO in a median of approximately 6.5 months. In cross-validation, the 13-signature model distinguished ophthalmopathy from stable hyperthyroidism with approximately 85% sensitivity and 81.08% specificity, and in the test set the corresponding values were around 80% and 75%.

Ophthalmopathy patients had moderately to severely active disease, Clinical Activity Score of at least 3, NOSPECS grade of at least 4, and disease duration under 3 months. Patients with other autoimmune diseases, uncontrolled infections, pregnancy or lactation were excluded. Diagnosis relied on clinical symptoms, serum thyroxine, TRAb, thyroid ultrasound and orbital computed tomography. PBMCs were isolated from more than 9 ml of fresh peripheral blood by Ficoll-Paque density gradient centrifugation. Trizol reagent was used to extract the total RNA, and its quality was then checked on an Agilent 2100 Bioanalyzer. For repertoire sequencing, TCR beta CDR3 regions were amplified from RNA transcripts. HTBI primers and the Qiagen OneStep RT-PCR kit were used in a first-round RT-PCR, which was followed by a second-round multiplex PCR, size selection and purification. The libraries underwent paired-end sequencing with 100 bp reads on an Illumina HiSeq2000. In the paper's pipeline: SOAPnuke was used to process the reads, throwing out any read that had adapters, had uncalled bases, had a mean Phred below 15, or lacked an exact constant-primer or identifier match. COPE v1.2.5 was used to merge high-quality paired reads. Each unique nucleotide sequence was defined as a clonotype, and clonotypes were aligned to IMGT TRB V, D and J references with MiTCR v1.1. The analysis was limited to V-J combinations with a frequency above 0.0001, which together covered 98% to 99.2% of repertoires. A TCR clonal expansion and chaos score per V-J combination was defined as the ratio of F50 clonal expansion to chaos observed in the TCRdist matrix. Welch's t-statistics and random forest were used to narrow the features down to 13 V-J combinations, which were then fed into a naive Bayes classifier. Thyroid-blood repertoire similarity was quantified with the Morisita-Horn index. TCRdb reran the public reads through fastp at Q25 and MiXCR, keeping productive beta chains. Every distinct CDR3 protein forms one entry, paired with its most common genes and DNA. Here the V and J calls rest on TCRdb's processing, not on the authors' analysis. In this sample the table shows fewer than 600,000 distinct CDR3 sequences, approximately 15% of which occur a single time. The top ten hold 9.5% to 10% of the sample.

Per the germline V gene (reference sequence), SGHAT is the CDR1 and FQDESV is the CDR2. Taken from cysteine to phenylalanine, the CDR3 has 15 residues. The kept DNA is CDR3 alone, 45 bases in frame from the first base. This clonotype appeared a few times. The antigen it recognizes is unknown. The germline gene is not matched at one end of the junction; a read error may be the cause. The receptor comes from a woman in her thirties with Graves' ophthalmopathy. Donor details come from another sample of the same person, matched by shared clones. Sequenced material: blood. The rearranged chain carries TRBV11-1 and TRBJ2-7; 10 central bases correspond to TRBD1. The nucleotides read TGTACCAGCAGCTCCGGGACAGGGGTTATCTACGAGCAGTACTTC. Translated, this is CTSSSGTGVIYEQYF.